The clone carrying this T cell receptor (beta chain) appeared a few times. Its antigen is currently unknown. These data come from a study of early T cells in non-severe SARS-CoV-2 infection. Turning to the study itself: Whole-blood bulk RNA, unsorted, was sequenced, and chains were unpaired.

Separate cDNA molecules each had unique molecular identifiers attached to them. TCRdb processed the 5' RACE reads anew with MiXCR; each CDR3 protein has one entry. The sample holds 100,000 to 150,000 distinct CDR3 sequences, 14% to 15% seen once. Notes on the study in general: Sequences matched to VDJdb favored anti-spike CD8 responses, while private and CD4 specificities were missed.

This CDR3 region has 15 residues. Germline CDR1 and CDR2: DFQATT and SNEGSKA (reference sequence). V was shortened by 2 bases and J by 4 bases, with 14 bases between the two germline ends. Sequenced sample: whole blood. The clonotype was recovered from an adult who was a healthcare worker with PCR-confirmed SARS-CoV-2 infection or an uninfected control (not recorded which). The V call is TRBV20-1, the J call TRBJ2-2; D is tentatively TRBD1 or TRBD2 (5 bases each). CDR3 loop: CSARHYGAGTGELFF. Here the CDR3 DNA reads TGCAGTGCTAGACATTACGGGGCGGGCACCGGGGAGCTGTTTTTT.